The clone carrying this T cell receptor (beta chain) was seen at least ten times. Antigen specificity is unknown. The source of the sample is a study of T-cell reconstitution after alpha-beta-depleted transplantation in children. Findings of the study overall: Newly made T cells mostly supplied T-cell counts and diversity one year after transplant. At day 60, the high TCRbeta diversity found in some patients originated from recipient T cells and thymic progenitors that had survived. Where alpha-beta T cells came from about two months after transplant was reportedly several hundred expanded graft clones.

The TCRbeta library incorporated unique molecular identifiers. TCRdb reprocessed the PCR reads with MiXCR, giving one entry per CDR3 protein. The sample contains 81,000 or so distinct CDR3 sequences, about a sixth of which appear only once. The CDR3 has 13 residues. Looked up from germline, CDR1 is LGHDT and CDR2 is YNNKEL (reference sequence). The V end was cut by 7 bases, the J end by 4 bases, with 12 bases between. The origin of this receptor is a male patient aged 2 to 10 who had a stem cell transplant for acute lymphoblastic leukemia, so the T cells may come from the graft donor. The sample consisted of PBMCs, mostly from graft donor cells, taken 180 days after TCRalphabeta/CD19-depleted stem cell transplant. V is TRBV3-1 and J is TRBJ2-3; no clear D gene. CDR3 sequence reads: CASTPDPADTQYF. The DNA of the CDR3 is TGTGCCAGCACCCCCGACCCAGCAGATACGCAGTATTTT.